The text below deals with one T cell receptor (beta chain). This same CDR3 is encoded by further DNA sequences in the sample. The entry originates in a study of T cell responses to AZD1222 COVID-19 vaccine. Here immunoSEQ multiplex PCR was the method, and the copy in TCRdb shows in-frame clones only, minus some. The table has some 170,000 clones, roughly nine tenths seen once. Deletions cut 2 bases from V and 8 bases from J, with 6 bases between. This CDR3 spans 11 amino acids. CDR1 and CDR2 from the germline V gene are MDHEN and SYDVKM. This TCR derives from an adult in good health. The chain joins TRBV28 to TRBJ1-1, with unresolved D. Sequenced here: peripheral blood, sampled on day 0 of AZD1222 vaccination. CDR3 amino acids: CASSLSGEAFF. The CDR3 DNA follows: TGTGCCAGCAGTTTAAGCGGAGAAGCTTTCTTT. Using reference TRBV28 and TRBJ1-1 for the parts outside the CDR3, the full variable domain is DVKVTQSSRYLVKRTGEKVFLECVQDMDHENMFWYRQDPGLGLRLIYFSYDVKMKEKGDIPEGYSVSREKKERFSLILESASTNQTSMYLCASSLSGEAFFGQGTRLTVV.